The T cell receptor beta chain described here comes from a study of breast tumors, draining lymph nodes, adjacent tissues. TCRdb itself ran the multiplex PCR reads through MiXCR, one entry per CDR3 protein. The table has 200,000 or so distinct CDR3 sequences, over 25% seen once; the top ten hold 4% to 5.5%. This clonotype occurred many times. What it recognizes is unknown. Regarding the study as a whole: Tumor and nontumor repertoires were significantly more similar in luminal-like than in basal-like breast cancer.

J lost 2 bases, V lost 3 bases, and 4 bases had no gene match. The CDR3 length is 15 residues. Germline CDR1 ENHRY, CDR2 SYGVKD. Samples came from axillary lymph nodes draining the breast cancer. The chain employs TRBV10-3 and TRBJ1-2; 9 bases align to TRBD1. The TCR comes from a female donor with breast cancer. Some clones in this sample may be carry-over from other donors' samples. Sequenced: axillary lymph node tissue. The CDR3 reads CAISDHGQGNYGYTF. In DNA, the CDR3 is TGTGCCATCAGTGATCACGGACAGGGGAACTATGGCTACACCTTC.